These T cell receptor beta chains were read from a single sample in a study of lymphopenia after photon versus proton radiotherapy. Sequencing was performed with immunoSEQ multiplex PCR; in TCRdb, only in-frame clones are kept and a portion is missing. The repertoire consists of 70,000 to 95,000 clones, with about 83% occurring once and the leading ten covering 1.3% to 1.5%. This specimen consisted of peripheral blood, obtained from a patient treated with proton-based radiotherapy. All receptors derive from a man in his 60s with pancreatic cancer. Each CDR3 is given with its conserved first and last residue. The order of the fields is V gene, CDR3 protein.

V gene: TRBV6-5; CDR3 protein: CASSYSPLMNTEAFF
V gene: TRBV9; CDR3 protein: CASSVGDSYNSPLHF
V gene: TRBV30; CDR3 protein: CAWSNSDKTYEQYF
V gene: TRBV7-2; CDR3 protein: CASSYPGQGVAGANVLTF
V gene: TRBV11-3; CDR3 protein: CASSLGGGNEQFF
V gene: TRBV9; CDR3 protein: CASSVGHPNTEAFF
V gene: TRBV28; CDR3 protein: CASSFWGGNQPQHF
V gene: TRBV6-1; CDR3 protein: CASSGALRGGSSTTEAFF
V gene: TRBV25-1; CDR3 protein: CASRGGYYGYTF
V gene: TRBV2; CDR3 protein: CASRAGTGVTYTQYF
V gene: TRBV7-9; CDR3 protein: CASSMGPSNEKLFF
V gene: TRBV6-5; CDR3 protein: CASTIPGSNYGYTF
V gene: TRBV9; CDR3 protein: CASSSGRDRVYGYTF
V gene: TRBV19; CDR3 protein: CASSTGSTGELFF
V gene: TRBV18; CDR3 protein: CASSPSTDTQYF
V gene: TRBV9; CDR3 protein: CASSVQPRTYEQYF
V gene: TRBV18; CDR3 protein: CASSPQGAGANVLTF
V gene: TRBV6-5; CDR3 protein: CASSPGHLPEQYF
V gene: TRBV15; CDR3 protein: CATSPNPGGNTEAFF
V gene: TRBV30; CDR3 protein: CAWRGTYEQYF
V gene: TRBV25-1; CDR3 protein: CASRGSSSYEQYF
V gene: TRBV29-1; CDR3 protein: CSAKGGQWGGEQYF
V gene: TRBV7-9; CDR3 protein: CASSPRDNEAKTQYF
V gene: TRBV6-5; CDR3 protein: CASSYAGIRNTEAFF
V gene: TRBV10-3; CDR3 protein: CAISDRVGENTEAFF
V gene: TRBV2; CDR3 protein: CASSPEFYEQYF
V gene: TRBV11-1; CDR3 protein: CASSLIRGEQYF
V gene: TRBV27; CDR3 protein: CASSLKWRGHSYEQYF
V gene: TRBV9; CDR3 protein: CASSQGAKNTGELFF
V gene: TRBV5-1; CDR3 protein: CASSLGDRGNQPQHF
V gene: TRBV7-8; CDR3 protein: CASSSPLYGQYF
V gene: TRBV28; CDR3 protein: CASKVFWGSGELFF
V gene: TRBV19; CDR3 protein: CASSIPGQGRGNTIYF
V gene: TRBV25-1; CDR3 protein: CASRGGPSKDGELFF
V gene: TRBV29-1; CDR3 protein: CSALTGNTIYF
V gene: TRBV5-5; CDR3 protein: CASSGRWAGVEQYF
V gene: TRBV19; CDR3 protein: CASSPRLEVLVQNEQFF
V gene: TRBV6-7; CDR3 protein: CASSYSRLAGVYEQYF
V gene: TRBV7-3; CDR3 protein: CASSLTLGEPQYF